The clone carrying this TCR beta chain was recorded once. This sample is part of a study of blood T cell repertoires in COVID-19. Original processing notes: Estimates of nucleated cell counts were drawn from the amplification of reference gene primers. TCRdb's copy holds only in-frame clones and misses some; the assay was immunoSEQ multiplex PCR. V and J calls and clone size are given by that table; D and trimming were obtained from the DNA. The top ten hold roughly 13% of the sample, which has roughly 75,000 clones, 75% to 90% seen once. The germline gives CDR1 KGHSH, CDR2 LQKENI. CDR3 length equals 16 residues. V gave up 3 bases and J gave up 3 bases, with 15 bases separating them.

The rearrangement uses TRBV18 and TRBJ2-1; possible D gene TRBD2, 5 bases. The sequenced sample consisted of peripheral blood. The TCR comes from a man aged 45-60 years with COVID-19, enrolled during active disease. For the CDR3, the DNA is TGTGCCAGCTCACCGGACCAACGAGGGATCTACAATGAGCAGTTCTTC. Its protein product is CASSPDQRGIYNEQFF.